This is a list of T cell receptor beta chains from one sample in a study of CD8 T cells in Susac syndrome. Using its own MiXCR run on the immunoSEQ multiplex PCR reads, TCRdb lists one record per CDR3 protein. The sample records 200,000 to 250,000 distinct CDR3 sequences, 80% to 95% being singletons. The sequenced sample consisted of CD4+ T cells from PBMCs. Receptors were obtained from a human donor with multiple sclerosis. The conserved cysteine and the conserved F or W are not part of the CDR3 here. The order of the fields is J gene, V gene, CDR3 protein.

j_call: TRBJ2-1
v_call: TRBV5-1
cdr3_aa: ASSYTGTSSNEQF

j_call: TRBJ2-7
v_call: TRBV7-2
cdr3_aa: ASSTRRGSYEQY

j_call: TRBJ1-1
v_call: TRBV5-6
cdr3_aa: ASSLGPQGLNTEAF

j_call: TRBJ1-2
v_call: TRBV4-1
cdr3_aa: ASRQFHRDPDANYGYT

j_call: TRBJ2-7
v_call: TRBV20-1
cdr3_aa: SARNPGQSTYEQY

j_call: TRBJ1-2
v_call: TRBV6-6
cdr3_aa: ASRFQHEGGYT

j_call: TRBJ2-3
v_call: TRBV20-1
cdr3_aa: SAISGASTDTQY

j_call: TRBJ2-3
v_call: TRBV28
cdr3_aa: ASLLNLASTDTQY

j_call: TRBJ2-7
v_call: TRBV11-2
cdr3_aa: ASRGAAYEQY

j_call: TRBJ1-6
v_call: TRBV5-1
cdr3_aa: ASSFRQGNSPLH

j_call: TRBJ2-1
v_call: TRBV6-5
cdr3_aa: ASSNSWGEQF

j_call: TRBJ1-5
v_call: TRBV19
cdr3_aa: ASSSTGNQPQH

j_call: TRBJ2-7
v_call: TRBV12-3/TRBV12-4
cdr3_aa: ASIPWGGYEQY

j_call: TRBJ2-2
v_call: TRBV11-2
cdr3_aa: ASTRLAGSVGELF

j_call: TRBJ2-1
v_call: TRBV20-1
cdr3_aa: SASPGGIGGTDNEQF

j_call: TRBJ2-7
v_call: TRBV6-6
cdr3_aa: ASSYSASGGNEQY

j_call: TRBJ2-2
v_call: TRBV5-1
cdr3_aa: ASSSQGIRDTGELF

j_call: TRBJ2-6
v_call: TRBV7-8
cdr3_aa: ASSRGGVTGANVLT

j_call: TRBJ1-4
v_call: TRBV29-1
cdr3_aa: SVAPRGVDEKLF

j_call: TRBJ2-5
v_call: TRBV7-8
cdr3_aa: ASSSGTSGGTGTQY

j_call: TRBJ1-1
v_call: TRBV29-1
cdr3_aa: SVEDSLHTEAF

j_call: TRBJ1-1
v_call: TRBV19
cdr3_aa: ASSMGRQNTEAF

j_call: TRBJ1-2
v_call: TRBV20-1
cdr3_aa: SALPGGQITGYT

j_call: TRBJ1-6
v_call: TRBV13
cdr3_aa: ASSRRGGGSPLH

j_call: TRBJ1-2
v_call: TRBV10-3
cdr3_aa: AINVGRFGVVYT

j_call: TRBJ2-1
v_call: TRBV9
cdr3_aa: ASSVGPTSGVNEQF

j_call: TRBJ2-3
v_call: TRBV3-1
cdr3_aa: ASSQAKGRRTDTQY

j_call: TRBJ1-2
v_call: TRBV30
cdr3_aa: AWSKGGNYGYT

j_call: TRBJ2-3
v_call: TRBV5-1
cdr3_aa: ASSLEPTDTQY

j_call: TRBJ2-5
v_call: TRBV20-1
cdr3_aa: SARGDNQETQY

j_call: TRBJ1-1
v_call: TRBV5-4
cdr3_aa: ASSSDRWGGTEAF

j_call: TRBJ1-2
v_call: TRBV6-5
cdr3_aa: ASSPQAYGYT

j_call: TRBJ1-6
v_call: TRBV19
cdr3_aa: ASSGTAGRLLH

j_call: TRBJ1-1
v_call: TRBV19
cdr3_aa: ASSPRGGDTEAF

j_call: TRBJ1-2
v_call: TRBV12-3/TRBV12-4
cdr3_aa: ASRAWDRTNYGYT